This T cell receptor (beta chain) was found in a study of cytotoxic CD8 clonotypes in ibrutinib-treated CLL. Germline V gene lookup returns CDR1 SEHNR and CDR2 FQNEAQ (reference sequence). V was clipped by 5 bases and J by 7 bases, with 6 bases between them. This CDR3 region has 11 residues. TCRdb keeps only in-frame clones here, not all; method: immunoSEQ multiplex PCR. Found here are tens of thousands of clones, roughly two thirds of them singletons; the top ten hold roughly 14%. The sequencing used PBMCs, collected after 12 months of ibrutinib treatment. This TCR was recovered from a human donor with chronic lymphocytic leukemia. The chain joins TRBV7-9 to TRBJ2-1; D is unclear. CDR3 amino acids: CASSVTNEQFF. CDR3 nucleotides: TGTGCCAGCAGCGTAACTAATGAGCAGTTCTTC.